This TCR beta chain was recorded in a study of blood T cell repertoires in COVID-19. Study-level information: PBMCs, B-cell-depleted T cells, or T cells were the source of the cDNA or gDNA that made up the material.

Germline V gene lookup returns CDR1 SGHVS and CDR2 FQNEAQ. The length of the CDR3 is 17 residues. Trimming took off 5 bases at V and 0 bases at J, with 17 bases between the two ends. Original data processing: How many nucleated cells were present was estimated from reference gene primer amplification. Some clones are missing from TCRdb's copy, which holds only in-frame ones; the method was immunoSEQ multiplex PCR. V and J calls and clone size are those listed in that table; D and trimming were worked out from the DNA. Among about 200,000 clones listed, about 77% were seen once. Sequencing input: peripheral blood. The clonotype originates from a woman of 80 years or more with active or convalescent COVID-19. The chain recombines TRBV7-8 with TRBJ1-3; a weak D match, TRBD1 (5 bases). The CDR3 DNA follows: TGTGCCAGCAGCACCGGGGCGGGATACTACTCTGGAAACACCATATATTTT. Protein: CASSTGAGYYSGNTIYF.